This T cell receptor beta chain was profiled in a study of CD8 T cells in ankylosing spondylitis. From the 5' RACE reads, TCRdb called clonotypes with MiXCR, one entry per CDR3 protein. In the table there are under 450,000 distinct CDR3 sequences, approximately 17% of which are singletons. CDR3 length equals 15 residues. With 3 bases clipped from V and 4 bases from J, the junction kept 5 bases outside the gene matches. Germline V gene sequence: CDR1 MDHEN, CDR2 SYDVKM. This clonotype occurred a few times. What it recognizes is unknown. General study points: Disease-associated clones were reportedly significantly overrepresented in matched ankylosing spondylitis synovial fluid. Earlier work had already found some motif variants in reactive arthritis synovial fluid and blood. Disease-associated clonotypes exhibited CD8+ identity and were relatively infrequent in peripheral blood. In ankylosing spondylitis blood, a motif of seven to nine highly homologous TCR beta variants appeared characteristic.

The chain links TRBV28 to TRBJ2-2; 7 bases match TRBD1. Specimen: blood, either unsorted or a sorted T cell fraction (not recorded which). This receptor was identified in a male donor with ankylosing spondylitis. This CDR3 reads CASSLWTGATGELFF. The CDR3 bases are TGTGCCAGCAGTTTGTGGACAGGAGCCACCGGGGAGCTGTTTTTT.